A selection of T cell receptor beta chains follows, all from one sample in a study of CD8+CD57+ T cells in acquired aplastic anemia. TCRdb analysed the reads with MiXCR anew, one entry per CDR3 protein. This sample has fewer than 250,000 distinct CDR3 sequences, with around half found just once. The material sequenced was sorted CD4+, CD8+, or CD8+CD57+ T cells (not recorded which) from PBMCs. Receptor source: a human donor with aplastic anemia. CDR3s include the opening cysteine and the closing phenylalanine or tryptophan. The D gene is left open where the match is weak. The size field is filled for only some rows; it gives once, few, many or a size class.

TRBJ2-1	14	-	TRBV19	-	TGTGCCAGTACCACAACAGGTAATGTGGCCGAGCAGTTCTTC	CASTTTGNVAEQFF
TRBJ1-2	16	-	TRBV7-9	many	TGTGCCAGCAGCTTATCTGGCAGGCATGAAGGATATGGCTACACCTTC	CASSLSGRHEGYGYTF
TRBJ2-3	14	-	TRBV20-1	-	TGCAGTGCTAGAGATGACAGCGGCACAGATACGCAGTATTTT	CSARDDSGTDTQYF
TRBJ2-7	14	TRBD1	TRBV6-5	many	TGTGCCAGCAGGGACCGCCACAGGGGAGCCGAGCAGTACTTC	CASRDRHRGAEQYF
TRBJ1-4	14	TRBD1	TRBV19	many	TGTGCCAGTAGCTGGACAGGCTACAATGAAAAACTGTTTTTT	CASSWTGYNEKLFF
TRBJ2-5	17	-	TRBV6-2/TRBV6-3	-	TGTGCCAGCAGTTCCTCAAACGGGGTACAGCAACAAGAGACCCAGTACTTC	CASSSSNGVQQQETQYF
TRBJ1-4	11	-	TRBV19	many	TGTGCCAGTAGTCCGGGGATGAAACTGTTTTTT	CASSPGMKLFF
TRBJ2-1	15	-	TRBV6-2/TRBV6-3	-	TGTGCCAGCAGTTACTCGCGGCAGGGTAGCGGTGAGCAGTTCTTC	CASSYSRQGSGEQFF
TRBJ2-7	15	TRBD2	TRBV28	few	TGTGCCAGCAGTTCGCCGGGCGGGAGCTCCTACGAGCAGTACTTC	CASSSPGGSSYEQYF
TRBJ2-3	15	TRBD2	TRBV7-2	-	TGTGCCAGCAGCCCCGGATGGGGACTAGGTGGTACGCAGTATTTT	CASSPGWGLGGTQYF
TRBJ1-2	19	-	TRBV5-1	-	-	CASSQRGEATPSVRGGYTF
TRBJ1-1	13	-	TRBV30	-	TGTGCCTGGAATCGCGGGCCGAACACTGAAGCTTTCTTT	CAWNRGPNTEAFF
TRBJ2-3	15	-	TRBV4-1	-	TGCGCCAGCAGTCGCTCAGACTGGGGGTCAGATACGCAGTATTTT	CASSRSDWGSDTQYF
TRBJ1-1	15	-	TRBV7-2	-	TGTGCCAGCAGTGAAGGTCTAGGGTCACGGACTGAAGCTTTCTTT	CASSEGLGSRTEAFF
TRBJ2-7	13	-	TRBV13	many	TGTGCCAGCAGCTTATGGGCGGACTACGAGCAGTACTTC	CASSLWADYEQYF
TRBJ1-5	15	-	TRBV6-6	few	TGTGCCAGCAGCCCACAGGTTGATAGCAATCAGCCCCAGCATTTT	CASSPQVDSNQPQHF
TRBJ2-6	16	-	TRBV4-1	-	TGCGCCAGCAGCCAGTCCGCGGGCTCTGGGGCCAACGTCCTGACTTTC	CASSQSAGSGANVLTF
TRBJ1-2	16	-	TRBV7-9	many	TGTGCCAGCAGCTTACCCTCAGGGATTGAGAGCTATGGCTACACCTTC	CASSLPSGIESYGYTF
TRBJ2-7	14	TRBD2	TRBV7-9	few	TGTGCCAGCAGCTTAGTGGGGGGGACTGGCGAGCAGTACTTC	CASSLVGGTGEQYF
TRBJ2-3	16	-	TRBV15	-	TGTGCCCCCAGCGGTGGGGCTAGCGCTAGCACAGATACGCAGTATTTT	CAPSGGASASTDTQYF
TRBJ2-3	16	-	TRBV7-3	-	TGTGCCAGCAGCTTAGGGGTCGGGGGAAACACAGATACGCAGTATTTT	CASSLGVGGNTDTQYF
TRBJ1-5	12	-	TRBV10-2	-	TGCGCCAGCCCTGGGGGGAGGCAGCCCCAGCATTTT	CASPGGRQPQHF
TRBJ1-5	13	-	TRBV20-1	many	TGCAGTGCTGTGGACCCCAGCAATCAGCCCCAGCATTTT	CSAVDPSNQPQHF
TRBJ2-1	13	-	TRBV7-2	-	TGTGCCAGCAGCTTCAACAGGGACAATGAGCAGTTCTTC	CASSFNRDNEQFF
TRBJ1-1	13	-	TRBV4-3	many	TGCGCCAGCAGCCAAGATCCCAACACTGAAGCTTTCTTT	CASSQDPNTEAFF
TRBJ1-6	17	-	TRBV25-1	-	TGTGCCAGCAGTGAAATAGGTAACAGGCTGGGGAATTCACCCCTCCACTTT	CASSEIGNRLGNSPLHF
TRBJ1-5	17	TRBD1	TRBV28	-	TGTGCCAGCAGTTTATCCCGACAGGGACGTGGCAATCAGCCCCAGCATTTT	CASSLSRQGRGNQPQHF
TRBJ1-5	12	-	TRBV7-9	many	TGTGCCAGCAGCTCGCCCGGGCAGCCCCAGCATTTT	CASSSPGQPQHF
TRBJ2-5	13	-	TRBV2	-	TGTGCCAGCACCCTCTCCCGCCTGGAGACCCAGTACTTC	CASTLSRLETQYF
TRBJ2-7	14	-	TRBV7-2	-	TGTGCCAGCAGCTTAGGGGGTAGGGGGGACGAGCAGTACTTC	CASSLGGRGDEQYF
TRBJ1-4	15	-	TRBV2	few	TGTGCCAGCAGTGAAACAGGCGGGTTGGGTGAAAAACTGTTTTTT	CASSETGGLGEKLFF
TRBJ1-1	17	-	TRBV6-1	-	TGTGCCAGCACCCTTGAAGGAAGGGCGACGTTTTCCACTGAAGCTTTCTTT	CASTLEGRATFSTEAFF
TRBJ1-1	17	-	TRBV7-2	-	TGTGCCAGCAGCAAGACCGGGATATACACCGAGAACACTGAAGCTTTCTTT	CASSKTGIYTENTEAFF